This TCR beta chain was documented in a study of early stage breast cancer tumors. TCRdb's copy holds only in-frame clones and misses some; the assay was immunoSEQ multiplex PCR. The sample has tens of thousands of clones, roughly four fifths seen once; the top ten hold 10%. This CDR3 comprises 13 residues. The germline CDR1 and CDR2 sequences are SGHDT and YYEEEE. V lost 3 bases, J lost 4 bases, and 1 base stayed unmatched. This sequence joins TRBV5-6 and TRBJ1-5; 7 bases fit TRBD1. The sequencing sample was made of breast tumor tissue. This TCR came from a person aged 25 to 39 with breast cancer. CDR3 bases: TGTGCCAGCAGCTCGACAGGGAATCAGCCCCAGCATTTT. Its protein product is CASSSTGNQPQHF.